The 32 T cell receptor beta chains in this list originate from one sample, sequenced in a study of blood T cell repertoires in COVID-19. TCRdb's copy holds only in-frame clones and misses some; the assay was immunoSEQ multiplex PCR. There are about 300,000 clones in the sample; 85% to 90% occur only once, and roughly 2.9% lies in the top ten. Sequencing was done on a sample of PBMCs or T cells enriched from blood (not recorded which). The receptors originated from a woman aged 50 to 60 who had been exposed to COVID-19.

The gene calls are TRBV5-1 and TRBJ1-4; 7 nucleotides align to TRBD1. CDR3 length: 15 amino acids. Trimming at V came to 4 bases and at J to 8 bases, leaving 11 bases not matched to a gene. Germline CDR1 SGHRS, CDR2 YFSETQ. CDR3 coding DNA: TGCGCCAGCAGCCCGGCCCTAGCAGGGGGGGAAAAACTGTTTTTT. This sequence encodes CASSPALAGGEKLFF.

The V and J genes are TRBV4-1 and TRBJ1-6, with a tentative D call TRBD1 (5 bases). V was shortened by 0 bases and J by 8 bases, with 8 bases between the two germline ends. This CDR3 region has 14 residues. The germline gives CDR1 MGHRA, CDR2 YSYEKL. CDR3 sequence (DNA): TGCGCCAGCAGCCAAGATGGGGGGTATTCACCCCTCCACTTT. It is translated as CASSQDGGYSPLHF.

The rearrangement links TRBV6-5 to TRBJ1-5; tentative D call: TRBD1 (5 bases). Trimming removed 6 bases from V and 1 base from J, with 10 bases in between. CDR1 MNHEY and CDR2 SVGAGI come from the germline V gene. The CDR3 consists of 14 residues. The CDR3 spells CASRSQGSNQPQHF. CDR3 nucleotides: TGTGCCAGCAGATCCCAGGGAAGCAATCAGCCCCAGCATTTT.

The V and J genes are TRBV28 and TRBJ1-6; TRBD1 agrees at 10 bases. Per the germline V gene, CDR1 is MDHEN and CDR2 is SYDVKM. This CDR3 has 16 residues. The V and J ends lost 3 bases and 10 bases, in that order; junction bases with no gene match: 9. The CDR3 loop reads CASSFQSGQGYSPLHF. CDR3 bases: TGTGCCAGCAGTTTCCAGTCGGGACAGGGGTACTCACCCCTCCACTTT.

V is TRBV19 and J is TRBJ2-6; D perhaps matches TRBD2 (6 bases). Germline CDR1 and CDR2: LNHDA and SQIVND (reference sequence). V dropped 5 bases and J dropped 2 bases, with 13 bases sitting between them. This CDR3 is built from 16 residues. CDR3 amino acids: CASSEEGETGANVLTF. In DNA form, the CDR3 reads TGTGCCAGTAGTGAGGAGGGCGAAACTGGGGCCAACGTCCTGACTTTC.

The CDR3 here is CASSATGGGVYEQFF. The CDR3 DNA follows: TGTGCCAGCAGCGCCACGGGAGGGGGCGTTTATGAGCAGTTCTTC. The rearrangement joins TRBV5-4 to TRBJ2-1; a weak D match, TRBD2 (8 bases). This CDR3 spans 15 amino acids. CDR1 is SGHNT, CDR2 YYREEE, per germline (reference sequence). Trimming took 4 bases from V and 8 from J, leaving 19 bases between them.

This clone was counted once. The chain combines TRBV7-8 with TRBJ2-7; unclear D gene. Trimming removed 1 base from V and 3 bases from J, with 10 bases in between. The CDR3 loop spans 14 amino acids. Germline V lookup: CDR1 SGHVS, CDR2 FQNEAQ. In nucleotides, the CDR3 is TGTGCCAGCAGCTTAGGGTCGGTAGACTACGAGCAGTACTTC. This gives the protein CASSLGSVDYEQYF.

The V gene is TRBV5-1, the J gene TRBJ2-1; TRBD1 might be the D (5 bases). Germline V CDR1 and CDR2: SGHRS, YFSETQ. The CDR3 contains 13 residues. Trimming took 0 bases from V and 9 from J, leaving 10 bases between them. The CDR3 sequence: CASSLDTGGEQFF. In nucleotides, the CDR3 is TGCGCCAGCAGCTTGGATACAGGTGGTGAGCAGTTCTTC.

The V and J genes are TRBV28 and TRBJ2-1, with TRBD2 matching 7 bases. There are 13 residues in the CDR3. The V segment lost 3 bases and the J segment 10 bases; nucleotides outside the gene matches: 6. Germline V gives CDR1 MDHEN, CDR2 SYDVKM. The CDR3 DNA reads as TGTGCCAGCAGTTTCCGCATGGGGGGGGAGCAGTTCTTC. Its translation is CASSFRMGGEQFF.

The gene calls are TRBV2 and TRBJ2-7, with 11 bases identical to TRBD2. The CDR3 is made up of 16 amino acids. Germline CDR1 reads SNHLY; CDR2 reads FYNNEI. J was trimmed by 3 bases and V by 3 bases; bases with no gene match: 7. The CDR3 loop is CASSDTGTSGIYEQYF. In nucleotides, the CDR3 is TGTGCCAGCAGTGATACCGGGACTAGCGGTATCTACGAGCAGTACTTC. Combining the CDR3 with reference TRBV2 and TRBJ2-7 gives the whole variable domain EPEVTQTPSHQVTQMGQEVILRCVPISNHLYFYWYRQILGQKVEFLVSFYNNEISEKSEIFDDQFSVERPDGSNFTLKIRSTKLEDSAMYFCASSDTGTSGIYEQYFGPGTRLTVT.

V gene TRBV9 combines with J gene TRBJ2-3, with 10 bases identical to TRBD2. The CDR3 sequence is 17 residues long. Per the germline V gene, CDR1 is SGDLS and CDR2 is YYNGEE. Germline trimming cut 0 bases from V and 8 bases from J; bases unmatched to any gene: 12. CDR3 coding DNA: TGTGCCAGCAGCGTAGCTCCCAGCGGGGGGGCCGAAGGTACGCAGTATTTT. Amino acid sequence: CASSVAPSGGAEGTQYF.

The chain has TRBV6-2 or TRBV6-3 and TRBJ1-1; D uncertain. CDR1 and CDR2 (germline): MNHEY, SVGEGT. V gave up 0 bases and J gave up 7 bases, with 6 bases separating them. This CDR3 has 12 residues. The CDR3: CASSYSRGEAFF. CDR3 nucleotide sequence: TGTGCCAGCAGTTACTCACGGGGTGAAGCTTTCTTT.

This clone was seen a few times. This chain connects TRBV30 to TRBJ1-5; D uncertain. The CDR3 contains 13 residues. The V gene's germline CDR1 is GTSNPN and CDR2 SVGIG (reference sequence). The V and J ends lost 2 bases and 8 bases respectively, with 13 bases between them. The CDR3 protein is CAWSPQFSEPQHF. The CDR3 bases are TGTGCCTGGAGTCCTCAATTTTCAGAGCCCCAGCATTTT.

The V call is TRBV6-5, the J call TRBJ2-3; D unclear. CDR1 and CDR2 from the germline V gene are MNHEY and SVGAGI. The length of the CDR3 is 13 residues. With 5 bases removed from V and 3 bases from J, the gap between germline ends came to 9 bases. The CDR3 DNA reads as TGTGCCAGCAGTCCCAGCGCAACAGATACGCAGTATTTT. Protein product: CASSPSATDTQYF.

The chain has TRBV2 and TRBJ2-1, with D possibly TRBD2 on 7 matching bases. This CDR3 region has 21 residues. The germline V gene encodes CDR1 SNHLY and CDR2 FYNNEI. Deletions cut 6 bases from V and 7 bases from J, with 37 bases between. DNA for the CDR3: TGTGCCAGCAGGGAAAGGGTCCCTAAATTCGCCCGGGGGGCCAGTCGAAATGAGCAGTTCTTC. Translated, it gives CASRERVPKFARGASRNEQFF.

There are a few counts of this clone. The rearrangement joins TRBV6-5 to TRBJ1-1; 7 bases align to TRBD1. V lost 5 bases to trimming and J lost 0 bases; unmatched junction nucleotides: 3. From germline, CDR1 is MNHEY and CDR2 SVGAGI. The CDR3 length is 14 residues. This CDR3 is CASSTGVMNTEAFF. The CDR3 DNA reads TGTGCCAGCAGTACAGGGGTGATGAACACTGAAGCTTTCTTT.

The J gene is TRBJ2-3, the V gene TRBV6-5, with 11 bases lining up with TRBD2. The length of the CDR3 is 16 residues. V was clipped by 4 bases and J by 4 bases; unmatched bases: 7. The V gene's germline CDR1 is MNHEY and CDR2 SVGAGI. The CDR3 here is CASSSTSGALADTQYF. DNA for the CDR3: TGTGCCAGCAGTTCGACTAGCGGGGCCCTCGCAGATACGCAGTATTTT.

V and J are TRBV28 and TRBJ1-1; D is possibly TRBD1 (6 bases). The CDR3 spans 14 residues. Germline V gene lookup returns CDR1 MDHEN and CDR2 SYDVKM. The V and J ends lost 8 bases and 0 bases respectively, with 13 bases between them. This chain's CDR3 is CASGSDRMNTEAFF. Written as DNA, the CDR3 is TGTGCCAGCGGCTCAGACAGGATGAACACTGAAGCTTTCTTT.

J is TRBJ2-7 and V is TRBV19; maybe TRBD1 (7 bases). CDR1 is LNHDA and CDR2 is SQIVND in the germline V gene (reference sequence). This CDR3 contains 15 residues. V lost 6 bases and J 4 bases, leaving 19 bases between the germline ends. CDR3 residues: CASSPSGAGGYEQYF. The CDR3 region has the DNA TGTGCCAGTAGCCCGTCCGGGGCAGGGGGGTACGAGCAGTACTTC.

CDR3: CASISSRVGTDTQYF. The DNA of the CDR3 is TGTGCCAGCATTTCCTCTCGGGTGGGCACAGATACGCAGTATTTT. The rearrangement joins TRBV6-5 to TRBJ2-3, with unresolved D. CDR1 is MNHEY and CDR2 is SVGAGI in the germline V gene. V lost 7 bases and J 1 base, leaving 15 bases between the germline ends. The CDR3 loop spans 15 amino acids.

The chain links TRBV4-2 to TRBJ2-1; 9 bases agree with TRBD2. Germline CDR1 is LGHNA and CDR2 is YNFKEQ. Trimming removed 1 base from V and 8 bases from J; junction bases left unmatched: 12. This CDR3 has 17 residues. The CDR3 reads CASSQVLLAGRGDEQFF. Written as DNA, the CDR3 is TGTGCCAGCAGCCAAGTTCTTCTAGCGGGGAGGGGGGATGAGCAGTTCTTC.

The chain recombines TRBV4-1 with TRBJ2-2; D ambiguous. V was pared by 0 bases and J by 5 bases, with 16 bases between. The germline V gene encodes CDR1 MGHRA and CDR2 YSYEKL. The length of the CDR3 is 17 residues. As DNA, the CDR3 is TGCGCCAGCAGCCAAGATAATCAGTTGTCCCGAACCGGGGAGCTGTTTTTT. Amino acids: CASSQDNQLSRTGELFF.

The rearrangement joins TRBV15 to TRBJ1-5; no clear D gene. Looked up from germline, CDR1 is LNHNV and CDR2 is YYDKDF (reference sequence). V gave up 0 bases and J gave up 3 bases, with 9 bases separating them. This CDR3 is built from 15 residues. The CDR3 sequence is CATSREQVSNQPQHF. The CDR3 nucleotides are TGTGCCACCAGCAGAGAGCAGGTGTCCAATCAGCCCCAGCATTTT.

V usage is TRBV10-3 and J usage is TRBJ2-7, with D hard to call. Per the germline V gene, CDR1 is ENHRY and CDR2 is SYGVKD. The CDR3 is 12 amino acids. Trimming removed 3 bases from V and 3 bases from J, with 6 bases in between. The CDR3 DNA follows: TGTGCCATCAGTGAACTCGTCTACGAGCAGTACTTC. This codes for CAISELVYEQYF.

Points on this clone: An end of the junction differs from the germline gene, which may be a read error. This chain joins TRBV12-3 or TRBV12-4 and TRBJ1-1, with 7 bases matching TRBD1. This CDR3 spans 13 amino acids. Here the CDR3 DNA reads TGTGCCAGCAGTCCCGGGACAGACACTCAAGCTTTCTTT. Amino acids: CASSPGTDTQAFF.

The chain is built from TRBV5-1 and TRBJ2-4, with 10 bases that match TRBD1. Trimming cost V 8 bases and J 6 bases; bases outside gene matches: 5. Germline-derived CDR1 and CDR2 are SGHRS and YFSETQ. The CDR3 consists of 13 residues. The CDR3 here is CASRQGASNIQYF. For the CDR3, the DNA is TGCGCCAGTAGACAGGGGGCGTCAAACATTCAGTACTTC.

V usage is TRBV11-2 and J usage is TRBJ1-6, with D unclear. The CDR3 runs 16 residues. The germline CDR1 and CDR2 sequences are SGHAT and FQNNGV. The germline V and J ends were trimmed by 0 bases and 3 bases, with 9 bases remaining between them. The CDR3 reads CASSLEARLYNSPLHF. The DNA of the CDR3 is TGTGCCAGCAGCTTAGAGGCCAGGCTCTATAATTCACCCCTCCACTTT.

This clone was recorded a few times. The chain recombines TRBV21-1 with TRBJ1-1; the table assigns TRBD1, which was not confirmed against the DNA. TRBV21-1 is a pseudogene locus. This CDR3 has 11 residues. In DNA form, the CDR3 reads TGTGCCAGCTACTGGACAGAGGAAGCTTTCTTT. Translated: CASYWTEEAFF.

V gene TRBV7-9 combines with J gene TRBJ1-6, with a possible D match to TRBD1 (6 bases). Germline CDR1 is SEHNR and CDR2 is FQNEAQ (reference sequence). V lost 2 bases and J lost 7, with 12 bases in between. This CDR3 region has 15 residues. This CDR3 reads CASSLSDSLNSPLHF. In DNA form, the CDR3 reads TGTGCCAGCAGCTTATCGGACAGCCTAAATTCACCCCTCCACTTT.

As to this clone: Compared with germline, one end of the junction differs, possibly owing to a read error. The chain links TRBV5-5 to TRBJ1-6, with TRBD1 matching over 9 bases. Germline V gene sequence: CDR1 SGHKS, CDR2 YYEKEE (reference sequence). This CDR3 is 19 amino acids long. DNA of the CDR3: TGCGCCCGCAGCCGGGGGGGGACAGGGCCTTCCGCTTATAATTCACCCCTCCACTTT. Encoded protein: CARSRGGTGPSAYNSPLHF.

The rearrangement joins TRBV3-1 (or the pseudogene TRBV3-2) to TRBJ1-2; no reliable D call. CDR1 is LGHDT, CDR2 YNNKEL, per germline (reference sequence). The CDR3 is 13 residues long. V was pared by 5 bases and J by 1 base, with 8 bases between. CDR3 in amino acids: CASSSDNNYGYTF. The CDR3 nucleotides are TGTGCCAGCAGCTCTGACAATAACTATGGCTACACCTTC.

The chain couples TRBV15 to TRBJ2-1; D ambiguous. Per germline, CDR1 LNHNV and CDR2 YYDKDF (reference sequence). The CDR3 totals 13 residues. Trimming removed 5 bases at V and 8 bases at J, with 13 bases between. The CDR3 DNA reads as TGTGCCACCAGCCCAGCCCCCCAGGATGAGCAGTTCTTC. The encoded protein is CATSPAPQDEQFF.